The sequence of this T cell receptor (beta chain) was determined in a study of T cell repertoires in cytomegalovirus infection. Study summary: It was the public TCR beta signatures that indicated both CMV infection and matching HLA type. Overall study findings and caveats: HLA-C-restricted CMV-specific TCR beta clonotypes prevailed in the ex vivo response.

In its sample, this clonotype was seen a few times. Its specificity is unknown. Each CDR3 protein is one row after TCRdb ran MiXCR on the reads. The table shows around 900,000 distinct CDR3 sequences, with roughly 31% occurring only once. Germline CDR1 and CDR2: SEHNR and FQNEAQ (reference sequence). The V and J ends lost 4 bases and 8 bases, in that order; junction bases with no gene match: 5. The CDR3 contains 14 residues. The origin of this receptor is a human donor in good health (CMV status not recorded). Some clones in this sample may be carry-over from other donors' samples. The chain couples TRBV7-9 to TRBJ2-1, with 10 bases aligning to TRBD2. Sample: cultured CD8+ T cells from PBMCs, taken from culture after CMV antigen stimulation. The CDR3 DNA reads TGTGCCAGCAGCTCGACTAGCGGGTTCCATGAGCAGTTCTTC. This sequence encodes CASSSTSGFHEQFF.